This passage covers 4 T cell receptor beta chains from one sample sequenced in a study of regulatory T cells in long-lasting Graves disease. The time point denotes: persistent/refractory GD, antithyroid drugs over 5 years with positive TRAb. Extracted RNA from PBMCs served as the source of the TCR library. To make TCR beta libraries, researchers used iRepertoire HTBI primers and Arm-PCR of CDR3 regions. TCRdb redid the calling of the multiplex PCR reads with MiXCR, one entry per CDR3 protein. The repertoire includes about 460,000 distinct CDR3 sequences, approximately 22% of them detected once, and around 13% sits in the top ten. Sequencing was performed on peripheral blood mononuclear cells (PBMCs), taken when the disease was refractory, from a patient treated with antithyroid drugs. The receptors were sampled from a female donor with Graves disease.

The chain employs TRBV6-1 and TRBJ2-7; 11 bases align to TRBD2. Germline CDR1 MNHNS, CDR2 SASEGT. This CDR3 region has 14 residues. The junction had 4 bases not matched to a gene; V was cut back by 7 bases and J by 2 bases. CDR3 sequence reads: CASILSGGAYEQYF. The CDR3 DNA sequence: TGTGCCAGCATCCTTAGCGGGGGGGCCTACGAGCAGTACTTC.

As regards this clonotype: A clone one base away is much larger, so this may be a read error. J is TRBJ1-1 and V is TRBV6-5; possible D gene TRBD1, 5 bases. The length of the CDR3 is 14 residues. V lost 2 bases and J 1 base, leaving 8 bases between the germline ends. The germline V gene has CDR1 MNHEY and CDR2 SVGAGI. The CDR3 DNA is TGTGCCAGCAGTTACCAAGGGGAGAACACTGAAGCTTTCTTT. Amino acid sequence: CASSYQGENTEAFF.

This clonotype was recorded at least ten times. DNA of the CDR3: TGTGCCAGCAGTTCTGACGACCAAGAGACCCAGTACTTC. Its protein product is CASSSDDQETQYF. The chain joins TRBV6-5 to TRBJ2-5; D not certain. This CDR3 has 13 amino acids. CDR1 MNHEY and CDR2 SVGAGI come from the germline V gene. Trimming left V 4 bases short and J 0 bases short, with 6 bases between.

The V and J genes are TRBV7-3 and TRBJ2-1; a possible D gene is TRBD1 (5 bases). The CDR3 runs to 16 residues. CDR1 and CDR2 (germline): SGHTA, FQGTGA. Trimming took off 5 bases at V and 4 bases at J, with 18 bases between the two ends. CDR3 nucleotides: TGTGCCAGCAGCGCACGTAGGGGAATGGAATACAATGAGCAGTTCTTC. This sequence encodes CASSARRGMEYNEQFF.